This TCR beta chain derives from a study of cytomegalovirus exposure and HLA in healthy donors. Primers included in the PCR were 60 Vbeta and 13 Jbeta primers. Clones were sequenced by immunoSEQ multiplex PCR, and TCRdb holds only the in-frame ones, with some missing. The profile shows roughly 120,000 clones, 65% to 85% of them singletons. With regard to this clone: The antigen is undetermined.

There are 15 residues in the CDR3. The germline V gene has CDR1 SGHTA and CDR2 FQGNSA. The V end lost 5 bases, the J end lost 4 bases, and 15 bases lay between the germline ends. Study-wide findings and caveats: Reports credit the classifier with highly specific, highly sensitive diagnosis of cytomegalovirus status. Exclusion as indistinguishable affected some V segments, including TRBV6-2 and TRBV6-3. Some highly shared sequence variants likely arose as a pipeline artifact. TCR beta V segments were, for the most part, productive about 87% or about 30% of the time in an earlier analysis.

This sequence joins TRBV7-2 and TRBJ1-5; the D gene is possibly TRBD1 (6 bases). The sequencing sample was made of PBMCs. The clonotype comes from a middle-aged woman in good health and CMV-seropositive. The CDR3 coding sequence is TGTGCCAGCAGCATACCCCCTACAGGGAATCAGCCCCAGCATTTT. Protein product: CASSIPPTGNQPQHF.